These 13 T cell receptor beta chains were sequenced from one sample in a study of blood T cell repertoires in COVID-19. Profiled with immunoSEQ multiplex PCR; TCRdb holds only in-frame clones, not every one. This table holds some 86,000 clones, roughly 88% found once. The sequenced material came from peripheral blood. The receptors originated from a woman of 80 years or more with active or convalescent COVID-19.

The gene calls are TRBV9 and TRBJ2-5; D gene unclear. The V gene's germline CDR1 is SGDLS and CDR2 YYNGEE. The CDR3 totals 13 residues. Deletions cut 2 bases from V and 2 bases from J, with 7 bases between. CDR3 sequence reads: CASSVSPQETQYF. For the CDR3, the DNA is TGTGCCAGCAGCGTCTCCCCTCAAGAGACCCAGTACTTC. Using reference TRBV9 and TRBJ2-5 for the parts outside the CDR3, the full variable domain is DSGVTQTPKHLITATGQRVTLRCSPRSGDLSVYWYQQSLDQGLQFLIQYYNGEERAKGNILERFSAQQFPDLHSELNLSSLELGDSALYFCASSVSPQETQYFGPGTRLLVL.

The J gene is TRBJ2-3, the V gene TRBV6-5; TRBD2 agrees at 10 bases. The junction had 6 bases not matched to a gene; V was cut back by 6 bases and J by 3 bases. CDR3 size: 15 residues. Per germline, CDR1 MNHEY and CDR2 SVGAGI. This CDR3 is CASRPSGGWTDTQYF. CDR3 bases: TGTGCCAGCAGGCCTAGCGGGGGTTGGACAGATACGCAGTATTTT.

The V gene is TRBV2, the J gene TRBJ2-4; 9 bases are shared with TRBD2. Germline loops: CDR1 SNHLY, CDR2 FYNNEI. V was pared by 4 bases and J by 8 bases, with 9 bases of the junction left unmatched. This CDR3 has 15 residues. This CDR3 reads CASSGSGSGGYIQYF. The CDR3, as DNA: TGTGCCAGCAGTGGCTCCGGGAGCGGGGGGTACATTCAGTACTTC. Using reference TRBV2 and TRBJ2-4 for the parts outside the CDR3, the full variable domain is EPEVTQTPSHQVTQMGQEVILRCVPISNHLYFYWYRQILGQKVEFLVSFYNNEISEKSEIFDDQFSVERPDGSNFTLKIRSTKLEDSAMYFCASSGSGSGGYIQYFGAGTRLSVL.

In DNA, the CDR3 is TGTGCCACCAGTGATAACATGTTGGGAGGCTACAATGAGCAGTTCTTC. Amino acids: CATSDNMLGGYNEQFF. V gene TRBV24-1 combines with J gene TRBJ2-1; a possible D gene is TRBD2 (6 bases). V dropped 3 bases and J dropped 3 bases, with 14 bases sitting between them. This CDR3 is built from 16 residues. Germline lookup yields CDR1 KGHDR and CDR2 SFDVKD.

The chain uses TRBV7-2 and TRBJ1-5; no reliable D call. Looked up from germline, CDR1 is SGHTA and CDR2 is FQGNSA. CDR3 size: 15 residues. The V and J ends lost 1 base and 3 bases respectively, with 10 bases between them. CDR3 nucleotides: TGTGCCAGCAGCTTAGTCGGAGGGTACAATCAGCCCCAGCATTTT. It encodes CASSLVGGYNQPQHF.

CDR3 sequence: CASSLALGFGGRRSEKLFF. CDR3 DNA sequence: TGTGCCAGCAGCTTAGCGTTAGGCTTCGGGGGGCGGAGGAGTGAAAAACTGTTTTTT. The chain has TRBV7-9 and TRBJ1-4; D may be TRBD1 (6 bases). The CDR3 spans 19 residues. The germline V and J ends were trimmed by 0 bases and 7 bases, with 24 bases remaining between them. Germline lookup yields CDR1 SEHNR and CDR2 FQNEAQ (reference sequence). The full variable domain, completed using reference TRBV7-9 and TRBJ1-4, is DTGVSQNPRHKITKRGQNVTFRCDPISEHNRLYWYRQTLGQGPEFLTYFQNEAQLEKSRLLSDRFSAERPKGSFSTLEIQRTEQGDSAMYLCASSLALGFGGRRSEKLFFGSGTQLSVL.

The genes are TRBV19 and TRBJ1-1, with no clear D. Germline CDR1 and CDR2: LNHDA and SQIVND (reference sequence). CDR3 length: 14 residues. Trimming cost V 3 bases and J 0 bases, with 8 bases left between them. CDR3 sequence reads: CASSIGALNTEAFF. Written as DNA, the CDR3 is TGTGCCAGTAGTATTGGAGCTCTGAACACTGAAGCTTTCTTT.

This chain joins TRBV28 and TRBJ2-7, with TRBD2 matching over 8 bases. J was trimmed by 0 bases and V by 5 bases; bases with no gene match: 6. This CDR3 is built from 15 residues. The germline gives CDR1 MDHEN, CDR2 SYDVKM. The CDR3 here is CASSTLAGPSYEQYF. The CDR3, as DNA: TGTGCCAGCAGTACCCTAGCGGGCCCCTCCTACGAGCAGTACTTC.

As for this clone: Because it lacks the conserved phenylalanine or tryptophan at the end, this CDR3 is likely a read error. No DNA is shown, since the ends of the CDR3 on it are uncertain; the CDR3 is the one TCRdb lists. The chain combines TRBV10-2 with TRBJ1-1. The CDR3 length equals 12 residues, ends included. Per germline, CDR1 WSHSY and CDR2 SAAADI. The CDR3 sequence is CASSESRRAREV.

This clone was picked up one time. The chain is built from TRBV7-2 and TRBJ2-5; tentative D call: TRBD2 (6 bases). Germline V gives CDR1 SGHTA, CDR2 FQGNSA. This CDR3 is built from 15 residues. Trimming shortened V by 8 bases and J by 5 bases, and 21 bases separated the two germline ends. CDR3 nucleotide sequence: TGTGCCAGCCTGCTTAGACACGGGGGAGTGGAGACCCAGTACTTC. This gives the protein CASLLRHGGVETQYF.

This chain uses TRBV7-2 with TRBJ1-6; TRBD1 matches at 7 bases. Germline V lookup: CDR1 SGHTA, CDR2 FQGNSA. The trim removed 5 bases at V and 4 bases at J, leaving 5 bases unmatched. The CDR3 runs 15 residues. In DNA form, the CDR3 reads TGTGCCAGCAGCGGTACGACAGGGTATAATTCACCCCTCCACTTT. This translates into CASSGTTGYNSPLHF. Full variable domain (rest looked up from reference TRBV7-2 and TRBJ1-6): GAGVSQSPSNKVTEKGKDVELRCDPISGHTALYWYRQSLGQGLEFLIYFQGNSAPDKSGLPSDRFSAERTGGSVSTLTIQRTQQEDSAVYLCASSGTTGYNSPLHFGNGTRLTVT.

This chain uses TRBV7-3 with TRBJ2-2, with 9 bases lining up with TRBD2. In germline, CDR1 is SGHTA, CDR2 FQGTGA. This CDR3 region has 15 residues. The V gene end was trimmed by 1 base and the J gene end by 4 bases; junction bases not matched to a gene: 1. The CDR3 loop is CASSLSGRATGELFF. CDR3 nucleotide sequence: TGTGCCAGCAGCTTAAGCGGGAGGGCCACCGGGGAGCTGTTTTTT.

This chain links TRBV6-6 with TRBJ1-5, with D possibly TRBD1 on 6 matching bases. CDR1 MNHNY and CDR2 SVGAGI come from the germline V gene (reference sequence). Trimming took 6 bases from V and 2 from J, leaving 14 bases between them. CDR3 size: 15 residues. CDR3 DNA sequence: TGTGCCAGCAGCTCCGGGGGGGGCGGCAATCAGCCCCAGCATTTT. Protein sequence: CASSSGGGGNQPQHF.